These 11 T cell receptor beta chains came from one sample sequenced in a study of T cell responses to AZD1222 COVID-19 vaccine. Assay used: immunoSEQ multiplex PCR; TCRdb lists only in-frame clones, some missing. The sample shows roughly 100,000 clones, approximately 90% of them seen only once. The specimen comprised peripheral blood, sampled on day 0 of AZD1222 vaccination. These TCRs come from an adult in good health.

This chain joins TRBV6-5 and TRBJ1-5; D is possibly TRBD1 (6 bases). V lost 10 bases to trimming and J lost 5 bases, with 18 bases between them. The CDR3 has 14 residues. Germline V gene data show CDR1 as MNHEY and CDR2 as SVGAGI. For the CDR3, the DNA is TGTGCCACTAAAACCTACAGGGCCGATCAGCCCCAGCATTTT. This gives the protein CATKTYRADQPQHF.

This clone showed up just a few times. V gene TRBV5-5 combines with J gene TRBJ1-5; D possibly corresponds to TRBD1 (6 bases). The CDR3 length is 15 residues. CDR1 and CDR2 (germline): SGHKS, YYEKEE (reference sequence). Trimming cost V 2 bases and J 3 bases, with 12 bases left between them. CDR3 DNA sequence: TGTGCCAGCAGCTTAGATGCAGGGGACAATCAGCCCCAGCATTTT. It encodes CASSLDAGDNQPQHF. The variable domain in full, completed from reference TRBV5-5 and TRBJ1-5, reads DAGVTQSPTHLIKTRGQQVTLRCSPISGHKSVSWYQQVLGQGPQFIFQYYEKEERGRGNFPDRFSARQFPNYSSELNVNALLLGDSALYLCASSLDAGDNQPQHFGDGTRLSIL.

The chain recombines TRBV2 with TRBJ2-3; 10 nucleotides line up with TRBD2. The CDR3 sequence is 14 residues long. Trimming cost V 8 bases and J 4 bases; bases outside gene matches: 6. Germline CDR1 SNHLY, CDR2 FYNNEI. The CDR3 DNA is TGTGCCAGCGAGCGGGAGGGGGTTGCAGATACGCAGTATTTT. Translated, it gives CASEREGVADTQYF.

The V call is TRBV10-2, the J call TRBJ1-4; D is unclear. The ends were cut back, 7 bases at V and 3 bases at J, with 9 bases in the middle. Germline loops: CDR1 WSHSY, CDR2 SAAADI. This CDR3 has 13 amino acids. DNA of the CDR3: TGCGCCAGCAAGGCCAGCTCTAATGAAAAACTGTTTTTT. It specifies CASKASSNEKLFF.

J is TRBJ2-7 and V is TRBV6-4; D possibly matches TRBD1 or TRBD2 (5 bases each). CDR3 size: 14 residues. The V end was cut by 4 bases, the J end by 2 bases, with 12 bases between. Germline CDR1 is MRHNA and CDR2 is SNTAGT. CDR3 amino acids: CASSVRPGPYEQYF. In nucleotides, the CDR3 is TGTGCCAGCAGTGTGCGTCCGGGACCCTACGAGCAGTACTTC.

The chain links TRBV7-2 to TRBJ1-1; maybe TRBD1 (5 bases). Germline CDR1 is SGHTA and CDR2 is FQGNSA. V shed 5 bases and J shed 5 bases, with 18 bases lying between them. The CDR3 covers 15 residues. The CDR3 region has the DNA TGTGCCAGCAGCCCCTACGGGACTTCCCGGACTGAAGCTTTCTTT. It encodes CASSPYGTSRTEAFF. The variable domain in full, completed from reference TRBV7-2 and TRBJ1-1, reads GAGVSQSPSNKVTEKGKDVELRCDPISGHTALYWYRQSLGQGLEFLIYFQGNSAPDKSGLPSDRFSAERTGGSVSTLTIQRTQQEDSAVYLCASSPYGTSRTEAFFGQGTRLTVV.

This clone was detected only a few times. The chain joins TRBV7-9 to TRBJ1-4, with TRBD1 identical over 7 bases. CDR1 and CDR2 from the germline V gene are SEHNR and FQNEAQ (reference sequence). V shed 4 bases, J shed 5 bases, and the junction held 7 bases outside the gene matches. The CDR3 totals 15 residues. This CDR3 is CASSSLGTENEKLFF. CDR3 nucleotide sequence: TGTGCCAGCAGCTCACTGGGGACAGAGAATGAAAAACTGTTTTTT.

The chain has TRBV5-1 and TRBJ2-5; D unclear. CDR1 is SGHRS and CDR2 is YFSETQ in the germline V gene. The CDR3 loop spans 15 amino acids. Trimming stripped 0 bases from V and 2 bases from J, with 11 bases between. For the CDR3, the DNA is TGCGCCAGCAGCTTGGGCCCAGCCCTGCAAGAGACCCAGTACTTC. It translates to CASSLGPALQETQYF.

The V call is TRBV4-2, the J call TRBJ2-1; 11 bases align to TRBD1. In germline, CDR1 is LGHNA, CDR2 YNFKEQ. The J segment lost 6 bases and the V segment lost 4 bases, leaving 5 bases of the junction unmatched. The CDR3 has 15 amino acids. The CDR3 loop is CASSLSGTGGNEQFF. In DNA form, the CDR3 reads TGTGCCAGCAGCCTCTCCGGGACAGGGGGCAATGAGCAGTTCTTC.

This chain uses TRBV15 with TRBJ2-3; the D gene could be TRBD1 or TRBD2 (5 bases each). Germline V CDR1 and CDR2: LNHNV, YYDKDF (reference sequence). This CDR3 is 16 amino acids long. The germline V and J ends were trimmed by 0 bases and 1 base, with 11 bases remaining between them. CDR3 nucleotide sequence: TGTGCCACCAGCAGAGATTTCCAGGGACGCACAGATACGCAGTATTTT. Protein sequence: CATSRDFQGRTDTQYF.

The chain links TRBV19 to TRBJ1-1; a weak D match, TRBD1 (5 bases). The CDR3 is made up of 14 amino acids. CDR1 is LNHDA, CDR2 SQIVND, per germline (reference sequence). V was shortened by 2 bases and J by 4 bases, with 11 bases between the two germline ends. CDR3 nucleotide sequence: TGTGCCAGTAGTATAAAGACAGTCCGCACTGAAGCTTTCTTT. Translating gives CASSIKTVRTEAFF.